This section outlines one T cell receptor (beta chain) sequence together with its context. The germline V gene has CDR1 SGHTA and CDR2 FQGNSA. The CDR3 runs 15 residues. J gave up 2 bases and V 1 base, and 4 bases lay outside the gene matches. This sample was taken from a study of blood T cell repertoires in COVID-19. Study details: PBMCs, B-cell-depleted T cells, or T cells were the source of the cDNA or gDNA that made up the material.

Followed longitudinally, the Seattle patients had been enrolled during active infection. In the original processing: The assay estimated nucleated cells by amplifying reference gene primers. Using immunoSEQ multiplex PCR, the repertoire was profiled, and TCRdb retains in-frame clones only, with some absent. V and J calls and clone size come straight from that table; D and trimming were deduced from the DNA. The sample holds just over 300,000 clones, under 90% seen once. The sequence was collected from a woman aged 30 to 39 with COVID-19, enrolled during active disease. Sample: peripheral blood. V usage is TRBV7-2 and J usage is TRBJ1-1; TRBD1 matches 7 bases. The CDR3 is CASSLGGTDNTEAFF. The CDR3 nucleotides are TGTGCCAGCAGCTTAGGGGGGACAGATAACACTGAAGCTTTCTTT.